This note documents a single T cell receptor (beta chain) sequence. No antigen is known for it. This sample was taken from a study of OX40 agonist ivuxolimab in advanced cancers. Study-level information: Dosing consisted of intravenous ivuxolimab at 0.01 to 10 mg/kg every 2 weeks. Age averaged roughly 60 years (range roughly 23 to 79), and more than 80% were male. Treatment received earlier with anti-PD-1, anti-PD-L1 or anti-CTLA-4 agents was allowed, and under 50% had some. Points from the study as a whole: On average, a greater number of expanded clones characterised CD8+ T cells relative to CD4+.

TCRdb's copy holds only in-frame clones and misses some; the assay was immunoSEQ multiplex PCR. The table has more than 45,000 clones, around 94% seen once; the top ten hold approximately 12%. This clonotype was obtained from an adult with an advanced solid tumor such as melanoma, head and neck, liver or kidney cancer. The sequencing used CD4+ or CD8+ T cells sorted from blood, collected in a trial of the OX40 agonist ivuxolimab.

CDR3 amino acids: CASSLGLTGQYF. CDR3 nucleotide sequence: TGTGCCAGCAGCCTCGGTTTGACCGGGCAGTACTTC. The chain couples TRBV7-9 to TRBJ2-7; the D is unclear. The germline gives CDR1 SEHNR, CDR2 FQNEAQ (reference sequence). V dropped 5 bases and J dropped 9 bases, with 14 bases sitting between them. CDR3 length: 12 residues. Looking up the rest from reference TRBV7-9 and TRBJ2-7 gives the full variable domain: DTGVSQNPRHKITKRGQNVTFRCDPISEHNRLYWYRQTLGQGPEFLTYFQNEAQLEKSRLLSDRFSAERPKGSFSTLEIQRTEQGDSAMYLCASSLGLTGQYFGPGTRLTVT.